This is a list of T cell receptor beta chains from one sample in a study of Ad26.COV2.S vaccination and SARS-CoV-2 variants. The data were produced by immunoSEQ multiplex PCR, yet TCRdb's version contains in-frame clones alone and is incomplete. Of approximately 400,000 clones listed, 85% were seen once; the top ten hold less than 4%. The input for sequencing was peripheral blood, taken in a trial of Ad26.COV2.S vaccine versus placebo. The receptors come from a person between 18 and 60 years old who received the Ad26.COV2.S COVID-19 vaccine or a placebo. Each CDR3 is given without its conserved first and last residue. The order of the fields is V gene, CDR3 protein.

TRBV5-5	ASSLRGGDNYEQY
TRBV30	AWSTQQGPGELF
TRBV4-1	ASSQALWETGGEAF
TRBV14	ASSQSSSYNEQF
TRBV7-9	ASSSGQRISGNTIY
TRBV11-2	ASSLLAGGLDTQY
TRBV5-1	ASSLDSSFNYGYT
TRBV12-5	ASGLQAGTEAF
TRBV28	ASRGSSETYEQY
TRBV2	ASKTYQVGSPLH
TRBV27	ASSLVGPSTDTQY
TRBV7-9	ASSLGGRNEQF
TRBV9	ASSPDLIGTGELF
TRBV19	ASSTYDLLNAAF
TRBV19	ASTRQPNSPLH
TRBV2	ASRRDRGSNQPQH
TRBV27	ASSRERQGNSPLH
TRBV23-1	ASSHDSPTMSSYNEQF
TRBV5-1	ASSLGGGTYEQY
TRBV27	ASSLAGGTSGSNPYEQY
TRBV28	ASRGPGHQHTYEQY
TRBV2	ASSRGQGVYNQPQH
TRBV29-1	SGDLSNYGYT
TRBV28	ASSLLGQGVSETQY
TRBV11-2	ASTNPGSYNEQF
TRBV7-2	ASSLDRGNYEQY
TRBV9	ASSVGSDIEQF
TRBV6-2/TRBV6-3	ASSYNGKQGAYEQY
TRBV28	ASSARTRDNEQF
TRBV12-3/TRBV12-4	ASENQRGGELF
TRBV9	ASSVDGRPYEQY
TRBV10-3	AISESFLGHSNQPQH
TRBV5-1	ASSLVAADTGELF
TRBV27	ASSFDETYEQY
TRBV18	ASSPQQQPDYGYT
TRBV7-7	ASSELGSGGASYNEQF
TRBV19	ASSPRTGGASDTEAF
TRBV15	ATSRYPGSEEKLF
TRBV10-1	ATRGDHTGELF
TRBV19	ASSTLLGGPDTQY
TRBV9	ASSVGGRSSDTQY
TRBV28	ASSPPPGRGLLYEQY
TRBV21-1	ASSKRPGHGYT